The TCR beta chain described here comes from a study of vaccination and CD4 T cells after COVID-19. As for the study in general: Convalescent participants consisted of six males and four females, two being Hispanic.

Worth noting for this clonotype: Antigen specificity is unknown.

Sequence data for DNA of cultured CD4+ T cells were generated by the Oncomine TCR Beta short-read assay. Genomic DNA was isolated from CD4+ T cells that had been cultured. TCRdb independently ran MiXCR on the PCR reads; one entry per CDR3 protein. The repertoire holds about 20,000 distinct CDR3 sequences, with approximately 50% as singletons. Germline V CDR1 and CDR2: DFQATT, SNEGSKA (reference sequence). This CDR3 region has 11 residues. The V end lost 7 bases, the J end lost 7 bases, and 13 bases lay between the germline ends. Treatment described: roughly 11-day PBMC culture with coronavirus spike peptide pools or control peptides (ViraFEST assay).

Material for sequencing was CD4+ T cells from blood, cultured in vitro. The rearrangement uses TRBV20-1 and TRBJ1-1; tentative D call: TRBD1 (5 bases). This receptor was obtained from a human donor who had recovered from COVID-19. CDR3 loop: CSVRVVNEAFF. The CDR3 DNA is TGCAGTGTCAGGGTAGTAAATGAAGCTTTCTTT.